There are a few counts of the clone carrying this T cell receptor (beta chain). No antigen is known for it. The data belong to a study of T cells after yellow fever vaccination. Study-wide background: Each low-cell-number fraction was prepared by means of SMART-Seq v4 Ultra Low Input.

Findings and caveats of the study: Clonotypes appearing in both CD4 and CD8 compartments existed, and their share was small. Most primary-vaccination clones recurred post-booster (more than 95% CD4, around 88% CD8).

A universal primer site and UMIs were added as TCR cDNA was made by 5'RACE template switching. MiXCR was run by TCRdb on the 5' RACE reads, yielding one entry per CDR3 protein. The repertoire holds some 320,000 distinct CDR3 sequences, with about 8.7% as singletons. The CDR3 spans 15 residues. The V gene's germline CDR1 is MNHEY and CDR2 SVGAGI. The germline V and J ends were trimmed by 4 bases and 0 bases, with 10 bases remaining between them. The sequence was obtained from a man in his late teens or twenties who received the YFV17D yellow fever vaccine. The source material was PBMCs, sampled on the day of the first yellow fever vaccination. The chain recombines TRBV6-5 with TRBJ1-5; tentative D call: TRBD1 (5 bases). The CDR3 protein is CASSLGRYSNQPQHF. The CDR3 DNA follows: TGTGCCAGCAGTTTGGGACGGTATAGCAATCAGCCCCAGCATTTT.